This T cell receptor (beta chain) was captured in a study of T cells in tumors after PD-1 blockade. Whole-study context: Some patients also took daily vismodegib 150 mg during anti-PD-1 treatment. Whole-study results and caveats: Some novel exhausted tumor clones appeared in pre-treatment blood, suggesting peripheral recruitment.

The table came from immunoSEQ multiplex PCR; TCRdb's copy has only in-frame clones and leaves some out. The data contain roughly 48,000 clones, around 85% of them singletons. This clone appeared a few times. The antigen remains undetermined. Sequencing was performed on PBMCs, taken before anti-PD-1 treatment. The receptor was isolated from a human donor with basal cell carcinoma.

Written as DNA, the CDR3 is TGTGCCAGCAGTGGTCAGGGTAACTATGGCTACACCTTC. The encoded protein is CASSGQGNYGYTF. The rearrangement links TRBV2 to TRBJ1-2, with D perhaps TRBD1 (5 bases). The germline gives CDR1 SNHLY, CDR2 FYNNEI. Trimming pared 4 bases from V and 1 base from J, leaving 7 bases between. The CDR3 runs to 13 residues.